This T cell receptor beta chain was sequenced in a study of shared clonotypes between healthy human individuals. In the study overall: Every donor yielded three CD4 naive, three CD4 memory, two CD8 naive and one CD8 memory plate. Study-wide points: The four-donor shared clonotypes exceeded non-shared clonotypes in generation probability, with non-shared ones scoring lower. The study generally estimated greater richness for naive than memory subsets.

Deep-level assay runs were performed. Some clones are missing from TCRdb's copy, which holds only in-frame ones; the method was immunoSEQ multiplex PCR. The sample yields approximately 740,000 clones, 74% seen once. The CDR3 sequence is 15 residues long. V was pared by 7 bases and J by 5 bases, with 21 bases between. Germline V lookup: CDR1 MNHNY, CDR2 SVGAGI (reference sequence). There are a few counts of this clone. The antigen is unknown. This sequence originates from a woman under 40 in good health. Sequencing was done on a sample of memory CD4+ T cells sorted from blood. As for subset: CD45RA-negative fraction. The chain uses TRBV6-6 and TRBJ2-7, with a weak D call TRBD2 (6 bases). CDR3: CASTRGGGLGNEQYF. CDR3 nucleotides: TGTGCCAGCACCCGTGGTGGGGGGTTGGGGAACGAGCAGTACTTC.